This T cell receptor beta chain was captured by sequencing in a study of blood T cells in healthy people across ages. Combining a sample-barcoded 5' primer with a J-beta primer mix, a second PCR ran for roughly 7 to 12 cycles. TCRdb re-analysed the 5' RACE reads in MiXCR, keeping a single row per CDR3 protein. This table has about 640,000 distinct CDR3 sequences, under 70% appearing once. Per the germline V gene, CDR1 is KGHDR and CDR2 is SFDVKD. This CDR3 region has 13 residues. With 5 bases clipped from V and 12 bases from J, the junction kept 7 bases outside the gene matches. The sample taken for sequencing was blood. The TCR was taken from a man in his sixties in good health. The rearrangement links TRBV24-1 to TRBJ2-1, with 9 bases lining up with TRBD2. The CDR3 bases are TGTGCCACCAGTGGCGGGGGGGCGGATGGGCAGTTCTTC. Its protein is CATSGGGADGQFF.